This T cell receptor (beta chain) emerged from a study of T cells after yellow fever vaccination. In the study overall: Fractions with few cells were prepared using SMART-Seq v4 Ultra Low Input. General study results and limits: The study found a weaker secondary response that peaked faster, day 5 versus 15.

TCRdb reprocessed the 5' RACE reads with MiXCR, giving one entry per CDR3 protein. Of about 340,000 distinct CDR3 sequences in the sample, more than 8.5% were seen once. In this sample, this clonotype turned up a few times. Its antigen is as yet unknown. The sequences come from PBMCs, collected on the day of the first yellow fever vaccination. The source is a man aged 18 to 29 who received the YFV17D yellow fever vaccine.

Written as DNA, the CDR3 is TGCAGCGTACGAAGAAGTGCGTCCCAGTACTTC. Amino acid sequence: CSVRRSASQYF. The rearrangement links TRBV29-1 to TRBJ2-5, with D uncertain. The CDR3 length is 11 residues. Trimming left V 6 bases short and J 9 bases short, with 14 bases between. The germline V gene encodes CDR1 SQVTM and CDR2 ANQGSEA.